These T cell receptor beta chains were read from a single sample in a study of blood T cells in healthy people across ages. Using its own MiXCR run on the 5' RACE reads, TCRdb lists one record per CDR3 protein. This table has approximately 670,000 distinct CDR3 sequences, less than 45% appearing once. The sample consisted of blood. The receptor set was obtained from a man older than 75 in good health. The CDR3 runs from the conserved cysteine through the conserved F or W. The order of the fields is J gene, V gene, clone size, D gene, CDR3 protein, CDR3 DNA. D genes are given only for firm matches. Some rows have no size entry. The others give once, few or many, or a class for an expanded clone.

J gene: TRBJ2-3
V gene: TRBV20-1
clone size: -
D gene: TRBD2
CDR3 protein: CSAPPGAGRADTQYF
CDR3 DNA: TGCAGTGCTCCGCCGGGAGCGGGACGTGCAGATACGCAGTATTTT

J gene: TRBJ2-7
V gene: TRBV29-1
clone size: many
D gene: TRBD1
CDR3 protein: CSVQGRGSSYEQYF
CDR3 DNA: TGCAGCGTTCAGGGCAGGGGGTCTTCCTACGAGCAGTACTTC

J gene: TRBJ2-7
V gene: TRBV9
clone size: -
D gene: -
CDR3 protein: CASSPTEGVRGEQYF
CDR3 DNA: TGTGCCAGCAGCCCTACGGAAGGCGTGCGGGGCGAGCAGTACTTC

J gene: TRBJ1-4
V gene: TRBV28
clone size: -
D gene: -
CDR3 protein: CASRGRGSNEKLFF
CDR3 DNA: TGTGCCAGCAGGGGAAGAGGTTCTAATGAAAAACTGTTTTTT

J gene: TRBJ2-2
V gene: TRBV7-2
clone size: -
D gene: TRBD1
CDR3 protein: CASSRTGASTGELFF
CDR3 DNA: TGTGCCAGCAGCCGGACAGGGGCGAGCACCGGGGAGCTGTTTTTT

J gene: TRBJ2-3
V gene: TRBV4-1
clone size: -
D gene: -
CDR3 protein: CASSQGGTTDTQYF
CDR3 DNA: TGCGCCAGCAGCCAAGGGGGGACCACAGATACGCAGTATTTT

J gene: TRBJ2-5
V gene: TRBV6-2/TRBV6-3
clone size: -
D gene: -
CDR3 protein: CASSYSRGGPETQYF
CDR3 DNA: TGTGCCAGCAGTTACTCCAGGGGGGGCCCCGAGACCCAGTACTTC

J gene: TRBJ2-1
V gene: TRBV2
clone size: -
D gene: -
CDR3 protein: CASSLGGGLDEQFF
CDR3 DNA: TGTGCCAGCAGCCTAGGTGGGGGTTTGGATGAGCAGTTCTTC

J gene: TRBJ2-5
V gene: TRBV7-6
clone size: -
D gene: TRBD2
CDR3 protein: CASSPRLAVVQYF
CDR3 DNA: TGTGCCAGCAGCCCTCGACTAGCGGTCGTGCAGTACTTC

J gene: TRBJ1-2
V gene: TRBV5-1
clone size: -
D gene: TRBD1
CDR3 protein: CASSLDGTGNGYTF
CDR3 DNA: TGCGCCAGCAGCTTGGACGGGACAGGGAATGGCTACACCTTC

J gene: TRBJ2-7
V gene: TRBV7-2
clone size: many
D gene: -
CDR3 protein: CASSLSSVGAAYEQYF
CDR3 DNA: TGTGCCAGCAGCTTAAGTTCGGTGGGGGCCGCCTACGAGCAGTACTTC

J gene: TRBJ1-6
V gene: TRBV6-6
clone size: -
D gene: TRBD1
CDR3 protein: CASSPSDRGDSSPLHF
CDR3 DNA: TGTGCCAGCAGCCCCTCCGACAGGGGTGACAGTTCACCCCTCCACTTT

J gene: TRBJ2-2
V gene: TRBV4-1
clone size: -
D gene: -
CDR3 protein: CASSQLQANTGELFF
CDR3 DNA: TGCGCCAGCAGCCAACTACAGGCGAACACCGGGGAGCTGTTTTTT

J gene: TRBJ2-1
V gene: TRBV6-2/TRBV6-3
clone size: few
D gene: TRBD2
CDR3 protein: CASSYGSGRGYEQFF
CDR3 DNA: TGTGCCAGCAGTTACGGTAGCGGGAGGGGGTATGAGCAGTTCTTC

J gene: TRBJ2-7
V gene: TRBV12-3/TRBV12-4
clone size: few
D gene: TRBD1
CDR3 protein: CASSSGQVQPYEQYF
CDR3 DNA: TGTGCCAGCAGTTCCGGACAGGTCCAACCCTACGAGCAGTACTTC

J gene: TRBJ1-2
V gene: TRBV30
clone size: few
D gene: -
CDR3 protein: CAWRIPGHDIYGYTF
CDR3 DNA: TGTGCCTGGAGGATCCCGGGACATGATATTTATGGCTACACCTTC

J gene: TRBJ2-5
V gene: TRBV20-1
clone size: -
D gene: -
CDR3 protein: CSARAGPQGGNEQYF
CDR3 DNA: TGCAGTGCTAGAGCGGGACCGCAGGGGGGCAATGAGCAGTACTTC

J gene: TRBJ2-5
V gene: TRBV7-2
clone size: -
D gene: -
CDR3 protein: CASSPLVTSQTQETQYF
CDR3 DNA: TGTGCCAGCAGCCCGCTCGTCACTAGCCAGACTCAAGAGACCCAGTACTTC

J gene: TRBJ1-1
V gene: TRBV7-6
clone size: few
D gene: -
CDR3 protein: CASSSDTNRGTEAFF
CDR3 DNA: TGTGCCAGCAGCTCAGACACCAATAGAGGCACTGAAGCTTTCTTT

J gene: TRBJ2-3
V gene: TRBV10-3
clone size: -
D gene: -
CDR3 protein: CAISGPTDTQYF
CDR3 DNA: TGTGCCATCAGTGGGCCAACAGATACGCAGTATTTT

J gene: TRBJ2-1
V gene: TRBV12-3/TRBV12-4
clone size: many
D gene: -
CDR3 protein: CASSLVRVHNEQFF
CDR3 DNA: TGTGCCAGCAGTTTAGTACGGGTTCACAATGAGCAGTTCTTC

J gene: TRBJ2-7
V gene: TRBV27
clone size: few
D gene: -
CDR3 protein: CASSLRFDSYEQYF
CDR3 DNA: TGTGCCAGCAGCCTCCGATTTGACTCCTACGAGCAGTACTTC

J gene: TRBJ2-7
V gene: TRBV9
clone size: -
D gene: -
CDR3 protein: CASSPTEAMRYEQYF
CDR3 DNA: TGTGCCAGCAGCCCAACAGAGGCGATGCGCTACGAGCAGTACTTC

J gene: TRBJ2-4
V gene: TRBV7-2
clone size: -
D gene: -
CDR3 protein: CASSVVAGGASRYF
CDR3 DNA: -

J gene: TRBJ2-7
V gene: TRBV7-2
clone size: -
D gene: TRBD1
CDR3 protein: CASSTRSRGYRGLVYEQYF
CDR3 DNA: TGTGCCAGCAGCACGCGCAGCCGAGGATACAGGGGGCTAGTCTACGAGCAGTACTTC

J gene: TRBJ2-7
V gene: TRBV5-6
clone size: -
D gene: TRBD1
CDR3 protein: CASSLNPGQGVVSPPYEQYF
CDR3 DNA: TGTGCCAGCAGCTTAAATCCCGGACAGGGGGTAGTGTCCCCCCCATACGAGCAGTACTTC

J gene: TRBJ2-2
V gene: TRBV12-3/TRBV12-4
clone size: -
D gene: TRBD2
CDR3 protein: CASEQSGVLTGELFF
CDR3 DNA: TGTGCCAGCGAGCAGAGCGGGGTTTTAACCGGGGAGCTGTTTTTT

J gene: TRBJ2-5
V gene: TRBV28
clone size: -
D gene: -
CDR3 protein: CASSAAGTYQETQYF
CDR3 DNA: TGTGCCAGCAGTGCCGCGGGAACCTACCAAGAGACCCAGTACTTC

J gene: TRBJ2-1
V gene: TRBV6-2/TRBV6-3
clone size: -
D gene: -
CDR3 protein: CTSSYSRGPYNEQFF
CDR3 DNA: TGTACCAGCAGTTACTCGCGGGGACCTTACAATGAGCAGTTCTTC